The T cell receptor beta chain under discussion was sequenced for a study of lymphopenia after photon versus proton radiotherapy. Study-wide findings and caveats: Better survival with proton therapy was suggested as possible, not demonstrated. In patients who died, overall survival fell as post-nadir TCR diversity dropped more. Proton therapy kept repertoires fairly stable, unlike photons, which gained effector/memory cells.

Some clones are missing from TCRdb's copy, which holds only in-frame ones; the method was immunoSEQ multiplex PCR. The table includes around 30,000 clones, 89% detected once. The CDR3 length is 15 residues. Between the trimmed V and J ends, which lost 0 bases and 8 bases, there was a span of 16 bases. Germline values: CDR1 ENHRY, CDR2 SYGVKD. As concerns this clone: Its matching antigen is unknown.

The receptor comes from a woman in her 70s with pancreatic cancer. Some clones in this sample may be carry-over from other donors' samples. The specimen comprised peripheral blood, sampled from a patient treated with proton-based radiotherapy. V and J are TRBV10-3 and TRBJ1-2, with TRBD1 as a possible D gene (6 bases). The CDR3 is CAISESIDRSEGYTF. The CDR3 nucleotides are TGTGCCATCAGTGAGTCGATCGACAGGAGTGAAGGCTACACCTTC.